These T cell receptor beta chains were read from a single sample in a study of T cells in Graves' hyperthyroidism and ophthalmopathy. One entry per CDR3 protein results from TCRdb running MiXCR on the multiplex PCR reads. The sample contains 650,000 to 750,000 distinct CDR3 sequences, 12% to 15% of which appear only once. Sequencing input: blood. These receptors all come from a woman between 18 and 29 years old with Graves' hyperthyroidism. Both conserved end residues are part of each CDR3. D genes are given only for firm matches. Rows give clone size only sometimes, using once, few, many, or a class for an expanded clone.

v_call	j_call	d_call	clone_size	cdr3_nt	cdr3_aa
TRBV24-1	TRBJ2-7	-	many	TGTGCCACCAGTGATTTGATCAGAGGCGAGCAGTACTTC	CATSDLIRGEQYF
TRBV24-1	TRBJ2-1	TRBD2	few	TGTGCCACCAGTGATCCGACAGGGGGGTTAGCGGGAGGGAACTACAATGAGCAGTTCTTC	CATSDPTGGLAGGNYNEQFF
TRBV29-1	TRBJ2-2	-	-	TGCAGCGTTGAAAGGTTTCACCCTCAACCCTCCGGGGAGCTGTTTTTT	CSVERFHPQPSGELFF
TRBV24-1	TRBJ2-3	TRBD2	-	TGTGCCACCAGTGAGGGCCTGCGGGAGTGGACAGATACGCAGTATTTT	CATSEGLREWTDTQYF
TRBV15	TRBJ1-6	-	few	TGTGCCACCAGCAGAGATCCCCAGGGCGGCTCACCCCTCCACTTT	CATSRDPQGGSPLHF
TRBV4-1	TRBJ2-1	-	few	TGCGCCAGCAGCCAAGGGGGAGGATTGGGAGAGCAGTTCTTC	CASSQGGGLGEQFF
TRBV3-1	TRBJ2-3	-	few	TGTGCCAGCAGCCCTTCTGTCTCTGGTACGCAGTATTTT	CASSPSVSGTQYF
TRBV14	TRBJ2-7	-	-	TGTGCCAGCAGCCAAGATTATCGGAAGACAATATCGAGCTACGAGCAGTACTTC	CASSQDYRKTISSYEQYF
TRBV12-3/TRBV12-4	TRBJ2-7	TRBD1	many	TGTGCCAGCAGTTTTGCGGGACAGGGGTTCTACGAGCAGTACTTC	CASSFAGQGFYEQYF
TRBV4-3	TRBJ2-2	-	many	TGCGCCAGCAGTCCGATGGGCGGTGCGAACACCGGGGAGCTGTTTTTT	CASSPMGGANTGELFF
TRBV3-1	TRBJ2-5	-	-	TGTGCCAGCAGCCTTAGAGCAATCGCGGGTGAGACCCAGTACTTC	CASSLRAIAGETQYF
TRBV29-1	TRBJ2-5	TRBD1	-	TGCAGCGTTGTCCCTTGGACAGGGGAAGAGACCCAGTACTTC	CSVVPWTGEETQYF
TRBV5-1	TRBJ2-7	TRBD2	many	TGCGCCAGCAGCATTAGCGGGAGGTACACCTCCTCGCTGGATGAGCAGTACTTC	CASSISGRYTSSLDEQYF
TRBV20-1	TRBJ2-2	TRBD1	few	TGCAGTGCTAGAGGCAGGGGGCGCGCCGGGGAGCTGTTTTTT	CSARGRGRAGELFF